These 7 T cell receptor beta chains were sequenced from one sample in a study of blood T cell repertoires in COVID-19. Some clones are missing from TCRdb's copy, which holds only in-frame ones; the method was immunoSEQ multiplex PCR. This sample carries about half a million clones, roughly 88% of them seen once, and the ten largest clones take roughly 3.2%. Sample: peripheral blood. The source of these receptors is a human donor in a cohort sampled during active COVID-19.

The V call is TRBV6-5, the J call TRBJ1-1; 8 bases match TRBD1. The CDR3 contains 15 residues. The V gene's germline CDR1 is MNHEY and CDR2 SVGAGI. With 2 bases clipped from V and 4 bases from J, the junction kept 6 bases outside the gene matches. CDR3 DNA sequence: TGTGCCAGCAGTTACGAGCAGGGGGCCGTCACTGAAGCTTTCTTT. Amino acids: CASSYEQGAVTEAFF.

V gene TRBV6-2 or TRBV6-3 combines with J gene TRBJ2-2; 7 bases agree with TRBD2. The trim removed 5 bases at V and 4 bases at J, leaving 7 bases unmatched. The CDR3 is made up of 15 amino acids. Per the germline V gene, CDR1 is MNHEY and CDR2 is SVGEGT. In nucleotides, the CDR3 is TGTGCCAGCAGTCGAACTAGCGTTGGCACCGGGGAGCTGTTTTTT. Translation: CASSRTSVGTGELFF.

The chain couples TRBV11-3 to TRBJ1-1; D remains ambiguous. The V and J ends lost 3 bases and 0 bases respectively, with 8 bases between them. This CDR3 region has 14 residues. Germline V lookup: CDR1 SGHNT, CDR2 YENEEA. The CDR3 here is CASSFGSVNTEAFF. CDR3 DNA sequence: TGTGCCAGCAGCTTCGGGTCCGTGAACACTGAAGCTTTCTTT.

V gene TRBV30 combines with J gene TRBJ1-2; D is unresolved. Per the germline V gene, CDR1 is GTSNPN and CDR2 is SVGIG (reference sequence). Trimming pared 3 bases from V and 4 bases from J, leaving 12 bases between. The CDR3 totals 13 residues. The CDR3 loop reads CAWRVAGLYGYTF. The CDR3 region has the DNA TGTGCCTGGAGGGTCGCGGGCCTCTATGGCTACACCTTC.

The chain employs TRBV7-2 and TRBJ2-2, with 8 bases identical to TRBD1. Germline-derived CDR1 and CDR2 are SGHTA and FQGNSA. V lost 4 bases, J lost 5 bases, and 12 bases stayed unmatched. The CDR3 spans 17 residues. The CDR3 bases are TGTGCCAGCAGCTCCCGAACAGGGGGAGGTCGAACCGGGGAGCTGTTTTTT. It specifies CASSSRTGGGRTGELFF.

V is TRBV6-2 or TRBV6-3 and J is TRBJ1-4; the D is unclear. The CDR3 sequence is 12 residues long. The germline V gene has CDR1 MNHEY and CDR2 SVGEGT. V was trimmed by 6 bases and J by 5 bases, leaving 7 bases between them. For the CDR3, the DNA is TGTGCCAGCAGCGACTCGAATGAAAAACTGTTTTTT. Its translation is CASSDSNEKLFF.

J is TRBJ1-2 and V is TRBV19; D not certain. The CDR3 runs to 14 residues. CDR1 and CDR2 from the germline V gene are LNHDA and SQIVND (reference sequence). Deletions cut 7 bases from V and 8 bases from J, with 20 bases between. DNA for the CDR3: TGTGCCAGTATATTGAGTGGAGGGAGTAAAGGCTACACCTTC. It codes for CASILSGGSKGYTF.